These 14 T cell receptor beta chains were sequenced from one sample in a study of PD-1 and CTLA-4 blockade in melanoma. Sequenced by immunoSEQ multiplex PCR; TCRdb stores in-frame clones only, minus some. Here the sample spans 31,000 or so clones, roughly nine tenths being singletons. The sequences come from CD8+ T cells from peripheral blood, collected from a patient given anti-PD-1 treatment. The receptors shown here come from a human donor with melanoma.

A few counts support this clone. This chain connects TRBV9 to TRBJ2-7, with TRBD1 as a possible D gene (6 bases). V dropped 0 bases and J dropped 1 base, with 11 bases sitting between them. CDR3 length equals 15 residues. Germline CDR1 and CDR2: SGDLS and YYNGEE. The DNA for the CDR3 is TGTGCCAGCAGCGTAGGACAGGCCCTGTCCTACGAGCAGTACTTC. Residues: CASSVGQALSYEQYF.

V usage is TRBV19 and J usage is TRBJ2-6; weak D call: TRBD1 (6 bases). With 10 bases removed from V and 1 base from J, the gap between germline ends came to 14 bases. CDR1 and CDR2 (germline): LNHDA, SQIVND (reference sequence). The CDR3 contains 15 residues. The CDR3 loop reads CATRDIKSGANVLTF. The CDR3 region has the DNA TGTGCCACCCGGGACATCAAATCTGGGGCCAACGTCCTGACTTTC. The variable domain in full, with the rest retrieved from reference TRBV19 and TRBJ2-6, is DGGITQSPKYLFRKEGQNVTLSCEQNLNHDAMYWYRQDPGQGLRLIYYSQIVNDFQKGDIAEGYSVSREKKESFPLTVTSAQKNPTAFYLCATRDIKSGANVLTFGAGSRLTVL.

The chain employs TRBV2 and TRBJ2-7; D ambiguous. The V end was cut by 6 bases, the J end by 7 bases, with 7 bases between. The germline V gene encodes CDR1 SNHLY and CDR2 FYNNEI. The CDR3 totals 10 residues. The CDR3 coding sequence is TGTGCCAGCAGGCTGGGAGAGCAGTACTTC. Amino acids: CASRLGEQYF.

This rearrangement joins TRBV19 to TRBJ2-7, with 8 positions matching TRBD1. CDR3 length: 15 residues. The junction had 10 bases not matched to a gene; V was cut back by 6 bases and J by 3 bases. Germline loops: CDR1 LNHDA, CDR2 SQIVND (reference sequence). CDR3 sequence (DNA): TGTGCCAGTAGCACCGGGACAGGCCCGTTCTACGAGCAGTACTTC. Amino acid sequence: CASSTGTGPFYEQYF.

This clone was recorded once. The V call is TRBV23-1, the J call TRBJ1-1; D is unclear. TRBV23-1 is flagged as an ORF with uncertain function. Trimming took off 2 bases at V and 4 bases at J, with 11 bases between the two ends. The CDR3 consists of 14 residues. The CDR3 DNA reads as TGCGCCAGCAGTCAAGCGTATTTGGGCACTGAAGCTTTCTTT. Protein sequence: CASSQAYLGTEAFF.

The chain links TRBV7-6 to TRBJ2-7, with D perhaps TRBD1 (6 bases). Per the germline V gene, CDR1 is SGHVS and CDR2 is FNYEAQ. The CDR3 loop spans 15 amino acids. Trimming cost V 5 bases and J 5 bases, with 19 bases left between them. The DNA of the CDR3 is TGTGCCAGCAGCGACCCCGGGCAGGGGAAAGACGAGCAGTACTTC. This translates into CASSDPGQGKDEQYF.

J is TRBJ2-2 and V is TRBV4-3; 7 bases align to TRBD2. The junction had 14 bases not matched to a gene; V was cut back by 4 bases and J by 6 bases. Germline CDR1 LGHNA, CDR2 YSLEER. The CDR3 totals 17 residues. The CDR3 DNA reads TGCGCCAGCAGCCCCCCTCACCCCCAGGGACTACCCGGGGAGCTGTTTTTT. Its protein is CASSPPHPQGLPGELFF.

Here the CDR3 DNA reads TGTGCCAGCAGTTACTCGGGGGGAAATCAGCCCCAGCATTTT. Its protein product is CASSYSGGNQPQHF. The chain carries TRBV6-2 or TRBV6-3 and TRBJ1-5; weak D call: TRBD1 (5 bases). CDR1 and CDR2 from the germline V gene are MNHEY and SVGEGT. V gave up 0 bases and J gave up 4 bases, with 7 bases separating them. The CDR3 sequence is 14 residues long.

This clone qualifies as medium-sized. The V call is TRBV5-6, the J call TRBJ1-1; 8 nucleotides line up with TRBD1. The CDR3 sequence is 16 residues long. CDR1 SGHDT and CDR2 YYEEEE come from the germline V gene. Trimming at V came to 0 bases and at J to 0 bases, leaving 4 bases not matched to a gene. The CDR3 bases are TGTGCCAGCAGCTTGGCGACAGGGGATTTGAACACTGAAGCTTTCTTT. Translation: CASSLATGDLNTEAFF. Together with reference TRBV5-6 and TRBJ1-1, the CDR3 gives the full variable domain: DAGVTQSPTHLIKTRGQQVTLRCSPKSGHDTVSWYQQALGQGPQFIFQYYEEEERQRGNFPDRFSGHQFPNYSSELNVNALLLGDSALYLCASSLATGDLNTEAFFGQGTRLTVV.

Only one count was recorded for this clone. The genes are TRBV6-5 and TRBJ2-2; 7 nucleotides match TRBD1. There are 13 residues in the CDR3. Per germline, CDR1 MNHEY and CDR2 SVGAGI. The ends lost 5 bases at V and 6 bases at J; junction bases unmatched: 3. The CDR3 protein is CASSPTGAGELFF. CDR3 DNA: TGTGCCAGCAGTCCCACAGGGGCCGGGGAGCTGTTTTTT.

The chain uses TRBV7-9 and TRBJ1-6; D perhaps matches TRBD1 (5 bases). The CDR3 has 14 amino acids. Germline V gives CDR1 SEHNR, CDR2 FQNEAQ (reference sequence). The germline V and J ends were trimmed by 6 bases and 7 bases, with 13 bases remaining between them. The DNA for the CDR3 is TGTGCCAGCAGTCCAGACAGTCTGAATTCACCCCTCCACTTT. Amino acids: CASSPDSLNSPLHF.

The chain recombines TRBV7-9 with TRBJ1-5; D is perhaps TRBD1 (6 bases). The CDR3 sequence is 14 residues long. CDR1 and CDR2 (germline): SEHNR, FQNEAQ (reference sequence). With 5 bases removed from V and 7 bases from J, the gap between germline ends came to 15 bases. CDR3 nucleotide sequence: TGTGCCAGCAGCGCCACAGGGCTGGGACAGCCCCAGCATTTT. Its protein product is CASSATGLGQPQHF.

V usage is TRBV27 and J usage is TRBJ1-5; 10 bases are shared with TRBD1. This CDR3 comprises 14 residues. CDR1 is MNHEY and CDR2 is SMNVEV in the germline V gene (reference sequence). V shed 9 bases and J 1 base; nucleotides not matched to a gene: 3. CDR3 sequence: CASRTGGSNQPQHF. The CDR3 nucleotides are TGTGCCAGTAGGACAGGGGGGAGCAATCAGCCCCAGCATTTT.

V gene TRBV15 combines with J gene TRBJ1-5; D ambiguous. Germline assignment: CDR1 LNHNV and CDR2 YYDKDF (reference sequence). The CDR3 covers 14 residues. The ends were cut back, 4 bases at V and 3 bases at J, with 10 bases in the middle. This chain's CDR3 is CATSNSGNNQPQHF. Written as DNA, the CDR3 is TGTGCCACCAGCAACTCGGGGAACAATCAGCCCCAGCATTTT.